This TCR beta chain was obtained from a study of T cell changes during pregnancy in multiple sclerosis. This clone appeared once. Sequencing was performed with immunoSEQ multiplex PCR; in TCRdb, only in-frame clones are kept and a portion is missing. The table records 89,000 or so clones, approximately 90% of them present only once. The CDR3 is 15 amino acids. Deletions cut 0 bases from V and 4 bases from J, with 11 bases between. Germline V gene lookup returns CDR1 MNHNS and CDR2 SASEGT. This receptor was identified in a female donor in good health, serving as a control in a pregnancy study. Some clones in this sample may be carry-over from other donors' samples. This material consisted of PBMCs, taken in the first trimester of pregnancy. This chain uses TRBV6-1 with TRBJ2-3; D is possibly TRBD1 (5 bases). The CDR3 DNA follows: TGTGCCAGCAGTGAAGCGGAGAAAGGGGCAGATACGCAGTATTTT. Protein product: CASSEAEKGADTQYF.